The 20 T cell receptor beta chains given below trace back to one sample, sequenced in a study of T cell repertoires in cytomegalovirus infection. TCRdb analysed the reads with MiXCR anew, one entry per CDR3 protein. The table lists fewer than 650,000 distinct CDR3 sequences, almost 40% of them singletons. These receptors have no identified antigens. This sample comprised cultured PBMCs, obtained from culture after CMV antigen stimulation. Receptors were obtained from a human donor in good health (CMV status not recorded). Some clones in this sample may be carry-over from other donors' samples.

The gene calls are TRBV6-2 or TRBV6-3 and TRBJ2-1; TRBD1 or TRBD2 may be the D gene (5 bases each). The germline V gene has CDR1 MNHEY and CDR2 SVGEGT. The CDR3 has 17 amino acids. The V gene lost 2 bases and the J gene lost 7 bases, with 21 bases spanning the gap. The DNA of the CDR3 is TGTGCCAGCAGTTACGTCCCTCGGGACGCGTCAGTAAATGAGCAGTTCTTC. Its protein product is CASSYVPRDASVNEQFF.

V usage is TRBV7-2 and J usage is TRBJ1-2, with D perhaps matching TRBD1 (6 bases). V gave up 5 bases and J gave up 5 bases, with 15 bases separating them. There are 14 residues in the CDR3. Looked up from germline, CDR1 is SGHTA and CDR2 is FQGNSA. The CDR3, as DNA: TGTGCCAGCAGCCTCCGAACAGGGAATTATGGCTACACCTTC. It translates to CASSLRTGNYGYTF.

This chain links TRBV4-1 with TRBJ1-3; possible D gene TRBD1, 6 bases. The CDR3 runs 15 residues. V shed 2 bases and J shed 0 bases, with 8 bases lying between them. In germline, CDR1 is MGHRA, CDR2 YSYEKL. The DNA for the CDR3 is TGCGCCAGCAGCCAACCGACAGGCTCTGGAAACACCATATATTTT. Its translation is CASSQPTGSGNTIYF.

The genes are TRBV4-1 and TRBJ1-4; tentative D call: TRBD1 (5 bases). V lost 0 bases and J 7 bases, leaving 12 bases between the germline ends. Germline CDR1 is MGHRA and CDR2 is YSYEKL. This CDR3 has 15 residues. The CDR3 DNA follows: TGCGCCAGCAGCCAAGAGGGCGCCGGGGGTGAAAAACTGTTTTTT. Translation: CASSQEGAGGEKLFF.

J is TRBJ2-5 and V is TRBV29-1; 9 bases are a match to TRBD2. CDR1 and CDR2 from the germline V gene are SQVTM and ANQGSEA. The V and J ends lost 7 bases and 2 bases, in that order; junction bases with no gene match: 5. The CDR3 has 13 amino acids. The CDR3 coding sequence is TGCAGCGCTACGACTAGCGGACAAGAGACCCAGTACTTC. Protein: CSATTSGQETQYF.

V and J are TRBV7-8 and TRBJ2-7, with a weak D call TRBD1 (5 bases). Trimming pared 1 base from V and 3 bases from J, leaving 16 bases between. This CDR3 region has 16 residues. Per germline, CDR1 SGHVS and CDR2 FQNEAQ. The CDR3 protein is CASSLENARVVYEQYF. Here the CDR3 DNA reads TGTGCCAGCAGCTTAGAAAATGCCAGGGTAGTCTACGAGCAGTACTTC.

The chain carries TRBV7-2 and TRBJ2-3, with a weak D call TRBD1 (6 bases). The CDR3 has 13 amino acids. The germline V gene has CDR1 SGHTA and CDR2 FQGNSA. Trimming took 7 bases from V and 4 from J, leaving 12 bases between them. CDR3 loop: CASTPGHADTQYF. In DNA, the CDR3 is TGTGCCAGCACCCCGGGACATGCAGATACGCAGTATTTT.

Details on this clonotype: Germline and junction disagree at one end, which may indicate a read error. CDR3 nucleotides: TGTGCCAGCAGCCAGCAGGCGATCAGCTCTGGGACCAACGTCCTGACTTTC. Its protein product is CASSQQAISSGTNVLTF. The chain uses TRBV4-1 and TRBJ2-6, with no clear D. Germline V gene sequence: CDR1 MGHRA, CDR2 YSYEKL. The CDR3 is 17 amino acids.

This clonotype appeared a few times. The chain recombines TRBV27 with TRBJ2-5; 8 bases fit TRBD2. The junction had 7 bases not matched to a gene; V was cut back by 7 bases and J by 3 bases. The germline CDR1 and CDR2 sequences are MNHEY and SMNVEV (reference sequence). The CDR3 totals 14 residues. In DNA form, the CDR3 reads TGTGCCAGCAAGCTCGCGGGAGGAGAAGAGACCCAGTACTTC. Translating it yields CASKLAGGEETQYF.

The rearrangement links TRBV20-1 to TRBJ2-3; D may be TRBD2 (5 bases). The CDR3 is made up of 15 amino acids. Germline V gene lookup returns CDR1 DFQATT and CDR2 SNEGSKA (reference sequence). Trimming cost V 0 bases and J 4 bases, with 14 bases left between them. CDR3 bases: TGCAGTGCTAGAGATTCCGCGGCACTAGCAGATACGCAGTATTTT. Its protein product is CSARDSAALADTQYF.

CDR3 bases: TGTGCCAGCAGTTTATACAGCAACACTGAAGCTTTCTTT. Its translation is CASSLYSNTEAFF. The chain carries TRBV28 and TRBJ1-1; D is uncertain. V lost 1 base and J 2 bases, leaving 5 bases between the germline ends. This CDR3 region has 13 residues. Germline V lookup: CDR1 MDHEN, CDR2 SYDVKM.

This clonotype was counted only a few times. This chain connects TRBV7-2 to TRBJ2-2; D is ambiguous. CDR3 size: 15 residues. V lost 3 bases, J lost 0 bases, and 8 bases lay in between. In germline, CDR1 is SGHTA, CDR2 FQGNSA. CDR3 amino acids: CASSFLPANTGELFF. CDR3 DNA sequence: TGTGCCAGCAGCTTCCTCCCCGCGAACACCGGGGAGCTGTTTTTT.

This clonotype was counted between two and nine times. The chain has TRBV7-2 and TRBJ2-5, with a weak D call TRBD2 (5 bases). Germline assignment: CDR1 SGHTA and CDR2 FQGNSA. This CDR3 comprises 14 residues. V lost 5 bases, J lost 5 bases, and 15 bases lay in between. CDR3 sequence (DNA): TGTGCCAGCAGCCTAATGAGGGTTCCGGAGACCCAGTACTTC. This sequence encodes CASSLMRVPETQYF.

CDR3 loop: CASSFLVSGEAFF. The CDR3 DNA reads TGTGCCAGCAGTTTTTTAGTGTCGGGTGAAGCTTTCTTT. This chain joins TRBV12-3 or TRBV12-4 and TRBJ1-1; D is uncertain. V lost 3 bases to trimming and J lost 7 bases, with 12 bases between them. CDR3 length: 13 residues.

In this sample, this clonotype turned up many times. The V and J genes are TRBV7-2 and TRBJ2-1, with D unclear. This CDR3 region has 15 residues. Germline lookup yields CDR1 SGHTA and CDR2 FQGNSA. The V end lost 5 bases, the J end lost 2 bases, and 13 bases lay between the germline ends. CDR3 nucleotide sequence: TGTGCCAGCAGCCAGAGACTCGAGCCCTACAATGAGCAGTTCTTC. Protein sequence: CASSQRLEPYNEQFF. The entire variable domain, with the rest obtained from reference TRBV7-2 and TRBJ2-1, is as follows: GAGVSQSPSNKVTEKGKDVELRCDPISGHTALYWYRQSLGQGLEFLIYFQGNSAPDKSGLPSDRFSAERTGGSVSTLTIQRTQQEDSAVYLCASSQRLEPYNEQFFGPGTRLTVL.

The chain has TRBV11-2 and TRBJ1-2; unclear D gene. CDR3 length: 14 residues. Trimming shortened V by 7 bases and J by 8 bases, and 20 bases separated the two germline ends. Per the germline V gene, CDR1 is SGHAT and CDR2 is FQNNGV. The chain's CDR3 is CASNPQFGIGGYTF. The CDR3, as DNA: TGTGCCAGCAACCCACAGTTCGGGATTGGAGGCTACACCTTC.

V usage is TRBV28 and J usage is TRBJ1-2; D not resolved. The CDR3 has 13 residues. Trimming took off 3 bases at V and 4 bases at J, with 9 bases between the two ends. Germline V gene data show CDR1 as MDHEN and CDR2 as SYDVKM. CDR3 region: CASSFGRIYGYTF. For the CDR3, the DNA is TGTGCCAGCAGTTTTGGTCGGATCTATGGCTACACCTTC.

The chain recombines TRBV12-3 or TRBV12-4 with TRBJ2-1; the D gene is possibly TRBD1 (6 bases). V dropped 5 bases and J dropped 4 bases, with 18 bases sitting between them. This CDR3 has 16 residues. CDR3: CASSQREGVRYNEQFF. DNA for the CDR3: TGTGCCAGCAGTCAACGTGAGGGGGTGAGGTACAATGAGCAGTTCTTC.

The chain carries TRBV6-2 or TRBV6-3 and TRBJ2-7; D is perhaps TRBD1 (6 bases). Germline-derived CDR1 and CDR2 are MNHEY and SVGEGT. The CDR3 length is 13 residues. Between the trimmed V and J ends, which lost 8 bases and 3 bases, there was a span of 14 bases. CDR3 protein: CASGKGHGYEQYF. CDR3 nucleotides: TGTGCCAGCGGAAAGGGACACGGCTACGAGCAGTACTTC.

This clonotype showed up just once. The rearrangement links TRBV12-3 or TRBV12-4 to TRBJ1-5, with D perhaps matching TRBD1 (5 bases). V was clipped by 3 bases and J by 6 bases, with 15 bases between them. The CDR3 has 15 amino acids. The CDR3 region is CASSFFLGDTQPQHF. The CDR3 DNA reads TGTGCCAGCAGTTTTTTTTTGGGGGATACTCAGCCCCAGCATTTT.